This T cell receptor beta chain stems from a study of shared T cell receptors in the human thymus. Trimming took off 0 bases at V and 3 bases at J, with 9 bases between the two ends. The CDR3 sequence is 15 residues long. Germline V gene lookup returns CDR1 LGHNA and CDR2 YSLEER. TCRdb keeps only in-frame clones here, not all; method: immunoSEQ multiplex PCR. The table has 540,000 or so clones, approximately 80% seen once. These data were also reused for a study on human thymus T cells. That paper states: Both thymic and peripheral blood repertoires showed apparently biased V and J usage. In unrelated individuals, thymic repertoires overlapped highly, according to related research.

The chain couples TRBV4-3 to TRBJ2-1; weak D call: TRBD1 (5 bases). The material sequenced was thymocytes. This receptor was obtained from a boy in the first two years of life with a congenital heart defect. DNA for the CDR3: TGCGCCAGCAGCCAAGATCTGGACATCTACAATGAGCAGTTCTTC. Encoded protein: CASSQDLDIYNEQFF.